This T cell receptor (beta chain) was retrieved from a study of blood T cell repertoires in COVID-19. Study information: Whether acute or convalescent, the COVID-19 samples came from the United States, Italy and Spain. PBMCs, B-cell-depleted T cells, or T cells provided the cDNA or gDNA that made up the material.

Authors' data handling: Amplifying reference gene primers gave estimates of nucleated cell counts. Data came from immunoSEQ multiplex PCR; TCRdb stores just in-frame clones and leaves some out. The V and J calls and clone size were taken over from that table, and D and trimming were inferred from the DNA. The sample records under 110,000 clones, 85% to 95% being singletons. Notes on this clone: One end of the junction does not line up with germline, which may come from a read error.

CDR1 is LGHDT, CDR2 YNNKEL, per germline (reference sequence). This CDR3 region has 12 residues. The sequencing sample was made of peripheral blood. The chain recombines TRBV3-1 (or the pseudogene TRBV3-2) with TRBJ2-7, with 9 bases fitting TRBD1. The source is a man aged 45-60 years with active COVID-19. CDR3 sequence reads: CASSHGGTGLTF. For the CDR3, the DNA is TGTGCCAGCAGCCACGGCGGGACAGGGTTAACTTTC.